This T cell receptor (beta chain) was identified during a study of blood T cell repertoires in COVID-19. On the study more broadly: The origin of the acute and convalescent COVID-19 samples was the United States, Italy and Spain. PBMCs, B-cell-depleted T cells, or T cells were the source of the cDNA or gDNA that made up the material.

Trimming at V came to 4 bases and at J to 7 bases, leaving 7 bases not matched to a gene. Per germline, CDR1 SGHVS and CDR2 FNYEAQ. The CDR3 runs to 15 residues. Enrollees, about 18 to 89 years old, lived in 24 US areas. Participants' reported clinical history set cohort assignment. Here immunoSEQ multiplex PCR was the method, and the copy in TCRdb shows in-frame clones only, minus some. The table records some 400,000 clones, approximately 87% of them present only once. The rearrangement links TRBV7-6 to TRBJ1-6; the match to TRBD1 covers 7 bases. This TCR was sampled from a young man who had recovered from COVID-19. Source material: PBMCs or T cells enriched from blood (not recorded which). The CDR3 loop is CASSSGGSENSPLHF. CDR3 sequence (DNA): TGTGCCAGCAGCTCAGGGGGGTCGGAGAATTCACCCCTCCACTTT.